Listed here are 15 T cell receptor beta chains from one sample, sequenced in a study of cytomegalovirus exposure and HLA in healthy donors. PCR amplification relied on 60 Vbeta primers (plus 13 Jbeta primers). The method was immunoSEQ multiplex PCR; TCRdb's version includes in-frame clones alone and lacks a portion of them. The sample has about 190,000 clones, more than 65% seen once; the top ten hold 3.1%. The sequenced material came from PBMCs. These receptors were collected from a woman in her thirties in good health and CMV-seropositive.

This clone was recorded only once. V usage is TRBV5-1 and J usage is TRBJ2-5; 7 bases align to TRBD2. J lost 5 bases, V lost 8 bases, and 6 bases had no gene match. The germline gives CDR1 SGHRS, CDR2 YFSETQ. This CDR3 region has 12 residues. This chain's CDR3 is CASRTSRETQYF. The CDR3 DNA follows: TGCGCCAGTAGGACTAGTCGGGAGACCCAGTACTTC.

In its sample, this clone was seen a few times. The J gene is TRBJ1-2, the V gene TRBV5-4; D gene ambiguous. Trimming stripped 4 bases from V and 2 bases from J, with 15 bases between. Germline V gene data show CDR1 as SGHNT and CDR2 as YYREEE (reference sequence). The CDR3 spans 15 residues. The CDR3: CASSDSNTANYGYTF. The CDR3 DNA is TGTGCCAGCAGCGACTCCAATACTGCGAACTATGGCTACACCTTC.

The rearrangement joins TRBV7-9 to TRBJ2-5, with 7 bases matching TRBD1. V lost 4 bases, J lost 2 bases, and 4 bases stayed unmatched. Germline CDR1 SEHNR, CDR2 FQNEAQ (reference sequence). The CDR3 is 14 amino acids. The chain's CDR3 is CASSSADRQETQYF. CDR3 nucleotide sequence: TGTGCCAGCAGCTCAGCGGACAGGCAAGAGACCCAGTACTTC.

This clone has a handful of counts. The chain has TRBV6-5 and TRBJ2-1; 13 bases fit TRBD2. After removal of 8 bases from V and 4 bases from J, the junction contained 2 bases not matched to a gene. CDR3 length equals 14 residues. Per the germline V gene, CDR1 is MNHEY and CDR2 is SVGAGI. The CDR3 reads CASSGLAGYNEQFF. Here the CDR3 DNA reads TGTGCCAGCTCGGGACTAGCGGGATACAATGAGCAGTTCTTC.

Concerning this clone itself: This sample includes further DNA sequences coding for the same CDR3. The CDR3 loop reads CASSSGLAGYNEQFF. The CDR3 bases are TGTGCCAGCAGTTCTGGACTAGCGGGTTACAATGAGCAGTTCTTC. The chain combines TRBV27 with TRBJ2-1; 11 bases are shared with TRBD2. Per the germline V gene, CDR1 is MNHEY and CDR2 is SMNVEV (reference sequence). The V and J ends lost 4 bases and 4 bases, in that order; junction bases with no gene match: 3. The CDR3 covers 15 residues.

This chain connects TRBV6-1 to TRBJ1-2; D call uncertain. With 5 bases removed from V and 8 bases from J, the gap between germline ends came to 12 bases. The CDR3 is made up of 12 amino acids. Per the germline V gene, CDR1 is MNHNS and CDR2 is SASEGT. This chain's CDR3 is CASSFGNEGYTF. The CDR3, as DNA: TGTGCCAGCAGTTTCGGGAACGAGGGCTACACCTTC.

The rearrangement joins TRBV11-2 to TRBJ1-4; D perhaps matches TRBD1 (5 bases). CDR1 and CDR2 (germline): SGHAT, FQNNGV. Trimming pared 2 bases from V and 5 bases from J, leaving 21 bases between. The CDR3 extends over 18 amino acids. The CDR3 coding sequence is TGTGCCAGCAGCTTACGGTTCCCTCGGGCCAGGGTGAATGAAAAACTGTTTTTT. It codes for CASSLRFPRARVNEKLFF.

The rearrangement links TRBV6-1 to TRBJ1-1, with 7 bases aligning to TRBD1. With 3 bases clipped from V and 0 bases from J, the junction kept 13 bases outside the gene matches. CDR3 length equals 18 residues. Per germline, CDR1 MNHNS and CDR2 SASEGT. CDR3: CASSDPYRGAPMNTEAFF. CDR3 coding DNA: TGTGCCAGCAGTGATCCGTACAGGGGAGCGCCAATGAACACTGAAGCTTTCTTT.

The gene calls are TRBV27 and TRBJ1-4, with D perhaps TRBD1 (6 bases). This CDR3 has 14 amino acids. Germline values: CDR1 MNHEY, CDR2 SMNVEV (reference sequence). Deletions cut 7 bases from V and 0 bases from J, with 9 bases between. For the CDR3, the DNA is TGTGCCAGCACGACAGGAGCAACTAATGAAAAACTGTTTTTT. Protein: CASTTGATNEKLFF.

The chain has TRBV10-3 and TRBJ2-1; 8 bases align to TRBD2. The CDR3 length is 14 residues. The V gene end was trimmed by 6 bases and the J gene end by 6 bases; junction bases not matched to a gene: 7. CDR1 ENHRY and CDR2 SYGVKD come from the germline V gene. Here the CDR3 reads CAIRSGSGSNEQFF. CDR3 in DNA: TGTGCCATCAGGAGCGGGAGTGGTAGCAATGAGCAGTTCTTC.

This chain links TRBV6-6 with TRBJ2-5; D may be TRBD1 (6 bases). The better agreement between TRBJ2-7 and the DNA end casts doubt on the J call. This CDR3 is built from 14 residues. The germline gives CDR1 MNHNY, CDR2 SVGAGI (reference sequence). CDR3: CASSTGISSYEQYF. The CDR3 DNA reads TGTGCCAGCAGTACAGGGATTAGCTCCTACGAGCAGTACTTC.

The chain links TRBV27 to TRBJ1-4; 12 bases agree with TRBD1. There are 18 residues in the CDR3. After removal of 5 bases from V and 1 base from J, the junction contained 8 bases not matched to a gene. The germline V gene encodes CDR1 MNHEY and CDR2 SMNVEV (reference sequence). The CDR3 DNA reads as TGTGCCAGCAGTCTACGGGGACAGGGGGCATTAACTAATGAAAAACTGTTTTTT. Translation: CASSLRGQGALTNEKLFF.

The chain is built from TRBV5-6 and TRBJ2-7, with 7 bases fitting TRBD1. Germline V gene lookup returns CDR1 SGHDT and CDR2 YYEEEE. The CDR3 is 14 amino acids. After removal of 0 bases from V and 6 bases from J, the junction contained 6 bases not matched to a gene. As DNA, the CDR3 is TGTGCCAGCAGCTTGGAGACAGGGCGAGGCGAGCAGTACTTC. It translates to CASSLETGRGEQYF.

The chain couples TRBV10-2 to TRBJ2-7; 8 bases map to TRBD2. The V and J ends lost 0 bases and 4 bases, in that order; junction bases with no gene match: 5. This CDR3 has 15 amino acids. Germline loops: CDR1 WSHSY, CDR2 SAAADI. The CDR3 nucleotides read TGCGCCAGCAGTGAGTCGACGGGAGGGCCGTACGAGCAGTACTTC. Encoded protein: CASSESTGGPYEQYF.

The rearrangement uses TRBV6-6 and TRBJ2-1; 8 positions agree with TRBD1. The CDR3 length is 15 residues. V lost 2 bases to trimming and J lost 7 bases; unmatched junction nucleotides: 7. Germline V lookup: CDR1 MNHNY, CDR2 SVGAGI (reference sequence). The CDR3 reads CASSYLAGGWNEQFF. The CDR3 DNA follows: TGTGCCAGCAGTTACCTTGCAGGGGGCTGGAATGAGCAGTTCTTC.